This paragraph covers one TCR beta chain sequence. The entry originates in a study of CD8 T cells in acute hepatitis C reinfection. Study results and limitations: All groups preferentially used TRBV04 and TRBV06, which was not due to overrepresentation in the naive pool. Acute resolver, follow-up resolver and acute chronic samples had similar high diversity.

From germline, CDR1 is SGHAT and CDR2 FQNNGV. Trimming shortened V by 7 bases and J by 0 bases, and 12 bases separated the two germline ends. The CDR3 runs 14 residues. The repertoire was sequenced with immunoSEQ multiplex PCR; TCRdb's copy has only in-frame clones and lacks some. The sample shows over 600 clones, around 50% of them seen only once. Time point here: acute HCV infection, within 168 days of estimated infection date. Hepatitis C virus-specific T cells were sequenced directly ex vivo without in vitro expansion. Donors were people who inject drugs, followed every 3 months. A positive HCV RNA or antibody test following a negative test within 24 weeks defined acute primary infection.

The sequencing used HCV NS3-1073 tetramer-sorted CD8+ T cells from PBMCs, collected during acute infection. The source of this sequence is a woman under 40 who spontaneously cleared hepatitis C infection. The gene calls are TRBV11-2 and TRBJ2-5, with D perhaps matching TRBD2 (6 bases). The CDR3 spells CASIRLADQETQYF. CDR3 sequence (DNA): TGTGCCAGCATCAGATTAGCGGACCAAGAGACCCAGTACTTC.